The 15 T cell receptor beta chains given below trace back to one sample, sequenced in a study of T cells in Graves' hyperthyroidism and ophthalmopathy. TCR beta CDR3 sequences were amplified from RNA transcripts. The TCR CDR3 first-round RT-PCR relied on the HTBI primer set. MiXCR, applied by TCRdb to the multiplex PCR reads, yields one record per CDR3 protein. The repertoire holds a few hundred thousand distinct CDR3 sequences, around 20% seen once, with about a quarter in the top ten. The source material was blood. These receptor sequences come from a man between 18 and 29 years old with Graves' hyperthyroidism.

The chain uses TRBV20-1 and TRBJ1-1; tentatively, D is TRBD1 (6 bases). Germline CDR1 and CDR2: DFQATT and SNEGSKA (reference sequence). The CDR3 spans 17 residues. The V gene lost 0 bases and the J gene lost 1 base, with 18 bases spanning the gap. CDR3: CSARDQNGQGRNTEAFF. As DNA, the CDR3 is TGCAGTGCTAGAGATCAAAACGGTCAGGGGAGGAACACTGAAGCTTTCTTT.

This clonotype was observed at least ten times. The gene calls are TRBV28 and TRBJ1-5; a possible D gene is TRBD1 (5 bases). The V gene lost 6 bases and the J gene lost 3 bases, with 12 bases spanning the gap. This CDR3 region has 14 residues. The germline V gene encodes CDR1 MDHEN and CDR2 SYDVKM. This CDR3 reads CASSIRDFNQPQHF. CDR3 nucleotide sequence: TGTGCCAGCAGCATCCGGGACTTCAATCAGCCCCAGCATTTT. The full variable domain, rest sourced from reference TRBV28 and TRBJ1-5, is DVKVTQSSRYLVKRTGEKVFLECVQDMDHENMFWYRQDPGLGLRLIYFSYDVKMKEKGDIPEGYSVSREKKERFSLILESASTNQTSMYLCASSIRDFNQPQHFGDGTRLSIL.

This clonotype was recorded a few times. J is TRBJ2-5 and V is TRBV11-2; TRBD1 might be the D (6 bases). The CDR3 is 14 amino acids. V shed 4 bases and J shed 10 bases, with 19 bases lying between them. Germline CDR1 SGHAT, CDR2 FQNNGV. CDR3 in DNA: TGTGCCAGCAGCTCTCTTTCCGGGACAAGGAACCAGTACTTC. This encodes CASSSLSGTRNQYF.

In its sample, this clonotype was seen a few times. This chain connects TRBV5-5 to TRBJ2-7; D tentatively reads TRBD1 or TRBD2 (5 bases each). The V and J ends lost 7 bases and 5 bases respectively, with 19 bases between them. The CDR3 consists of 14 residues. Germline CDR1 and CDR2: SGHKS and YYEKEE (reference sequence). The CDR3 sequence is CASRLGSGGDEQYF. The CDR3 region has the DNA TGTGCCAGCCGACTGGGGTCTGGGGGAGACGAGCAGTACTTC.

The chain couples TRBV28 to TRBJ1-2; weak D call: TRBD1 (5 bases). There are 13 residues in the CDR3. The ends were cut back, 4 bases at V and 0 bases at J, with 6 bases in the middle. Germline-derived CDR1 and CDR2 are MDHEN and SYDVKM. In nucleotides, the CDR3 is TGTGCCAGCAGTTGGGGCACTAACTATGGCTACACCTTC. Protein: CASSWGTNYGYTF.

This clonotype was observed a few times. The rearrangement uses TRBV7-9 and TRBJ1-2, with 7 bases matching TRBD1. Germline trimming cut 4 bases from V and 6 bases from J; bases unmatched to any gene: 8. This CDR3 region has 14 residues. Germline CDR1 is SEHNR and CDR2 is FQNEAQ (reference sequence). CDR3 sequence: CASSSPGQPHGYTF. The CDR3 DNA reads TGTGCCAGCAGCTCACCGGGACAGCCTCATGGCTACACCTTC.

The chain employs TRBV30 and TRBJ2-1, with 8 nucleotides matching TRBD1. Germline lookup yields CDR1 GTSNPN and CDR2 SVGIG (reference sequence). With 2 bases clipped from V and 10 bases from J, the junction kept 4 bases outside the gene matches. The CDR3 sequence is 12 residues long. CDR3 sequence reads: CAWSLTGGEQFF. The CDR3 DNA reads TGTGCCTGGAGTCTTACAGGGGGAGAGCAGTTCTTC.

This clonotype occurred many times. The chain has TRBV28 and TRBJ1-5; TRBD1 is a possible D gene (5 bases). Germline V gives CDR1 MDHEN, CDR2 SYDVKM. Trimming took off 4 bases at V and 0 bases at J, with 10 bases between the two ends. This CDR3 has 15 residues. The DNA of the CDR3 is TGTGCCAGCAGTTCGGGACCGCTTAGCAATCAGCCCCAGCATTTT. Its protein is CASSSGPLSNQPQHF. Based on the CDR3 plus reference TRBV28 and TRBJ1-5, the full variable domain is DVKVTQSSRYLVKRTGEKVFLECVQDMDHENMFWYRQDPGLGLRLIYFSYDVKMKEKGDIPEGYSVSREKKERFSLILESASTNQTSMYLCASSSGPLSNQPQHFGDGTRLSIL.

This clonotype was recorded a few times. The chain joins TRBV12-3 or TRBV12-4 to TRBJ1-1; 11 bases fit TRBD1. With V trimmed by 5 bases and J by 5 bases, 7 bases remained unmatched. This CDR3 contains 15 residues. CDR3 sequence reads: CASSQGQGAVTEAFF. DNA for the CDR3: TGTGCCAGCAGTCAAGGACAGGGGGCGGTAACTGAAGCTTTCTTT.

In this sample, this clonotype turned up many times. The chain recombines TRBV28 with TRBJ2-2; no firm D call. The CDR3 spans 15 residues. Trimming left V 2 bases short and J 0 bases short, with 7 bases between. From germline, CDR1 is MDHEN and CDR2 SYDVKM. The DNA of the CDR3 is TGTGCCAGCAGTTTAGGGATAGCGAACACCGGGGAGCTGTTTTTT. Encoded protein: CASSLGIANTGELFF.

There are a few counts of this clonotype. This chain joins TRBV9 and TRBJ1-2; D possibly corresponds to TRBD1 (6 bases). Germline assignment: CDR1 SGDLS and CDR2 YYNGEE. V was shortened by 4 bases and J by 10 bases, with 17 bases between the two germline ends. CDR3 size: 13 residues. For the CDR3, the DNA is TGTGCCAGCAGCCCCGCGGGACAACCTCACTACACCTTC. Translated: CASSPAGQPHYTF.

This clonotype was observed a handful of times. The gene calls are TRBV7-2 and TRBJ2-7, with D maybe TRBD1 (6 bases). The CDR3 consists of 14 residues. The V end lost 5 bases, the J end lost 2 bases, and 13 bases lay between the germline ends. The germline V gene encodes CDR1 SGHTA and CDR2 FQGNSA. The CDR3 region has the DNA TGTGCCAGCAGCCTAACACAGGGAACCTACGAGCAGTACTTC. As protein: CASSLTQGTYEQYF. Drawing the rest from reference TRBV7-2 and TRBJ2-7, the complete variable domain is GAGVSQSPSNKVTEKGKDVELRCDPISGHTALYWYRQSLGQGLEFLIYFQGNSAPDKSGLPSDRFSAERTGGSVSTLTIQRTQQEDSAVYLCASSLTQGTYEQYFGPGTRLTVT.

This clonotype occurred a few times. V gene TRBV19 combines with J gene TRBJ1-2; D is ambiguous. Germline CDR1 and CDR2: LNHDA and SQIVND (reference sequence). Trimming took off 5 bases at V and 0 bases at J, with 10 bases between the two ends. The length of the CDR3 is 14 residues. In nucleotides, the CDR3 is TGTGCCAGTAGTTGGAACGGACCTAACTATGGCTACACCTTC. This codes for CASSWNGPNYGYTF.

This clonotype was detected only a few times. The chain links TRBV3-1 to TRBJ1-1; maybe TRBD1 (5 bases). Germline assignment: CDR1 LGHDT and CDR2 YNNKEL (reference sequence). The V gene lost 3 bases and the J gene lost 6 bases, with 20 bases spanning the gap. The CDR3 covers 16 residues. The CDR3 nucleotides read TGTGCCAGCAGCCATTCCGAAGGGGCTATTTTGGCTGAAGCTTTCTTT. Translation: CASSHSEGAILAEAFF.

This clonotype showed up just a few times. A much more abundant neighbour one base away suggests this may be a read error. This sequence joins TRBV24-1 and TRBJ2-5, with 7 bases lining up with TRBD2. The germline V gene encodes CDR1 KGHDR and CDR2 SFDVKD. This CDR3 has 13 residues. In DNA form, the CDR3 reads TGTGCCACCAGGGCGGGGGACCAAGAGATCCAGTACTTC. Amino acid sequence: CATRAGDQEIQYF.